The 17 T cell receptor beta chains below come from one sample, sequenced in a study of blood T cell repertoires in COVID-19. Method: immunoSEQ multiplex PCR; TCRdb's copy keeps in-frame clones and lacks some. The sample has around 500,000 clones, roughly 88% seen once; the top ten hold approximately 2.9%. The sequencing sample was made of peripheral blood. These receptor sequences come from a human donor in a cohort sampled during active COVID-19.

The CDR3 loop reads CASREQGSQPQHF. CDR3 bases: TGTGCCAGCAGAGAGCAGGGAAGTCAGCCCCAGCATTTT. The rearrangement joins TRBV28 to TRBJ1-5; possibly TRBD1 for D (5 bases). The V end lost 6 bases, the J end lost 6 bases, and 12 bases lay between the germline ends. The CDR3 runs to 13 residues. Germline CDR1 reads MDHEN; CDR2 reads SYDVKM.

The genes are TRBV5-1 and TRBJ1-1, with 10 bases that match TRBD1. The CDR3 extends over 17 amino acids. The trim removed 2 bases at V and 1 base at J, leaving 8 bases unmatched. CDR1 is SGHRS, CDR2 YFSETQ, per germline. Written as DNA, the CDR3 is TGCGCCAGCAGCTTAACCGGGACAGGGGCAGAGAACACTGAAGCTTTCTTT. Translated: CASSLTGTGAENTEAFF.

J is TRBJ1-1 and V is TRBV7-3; TRBD1 is a possible D gene (5 bases). V was trimmed by 5 bases and J by 2 bases, leaving 15 bases between them. The CDR3 runs 15 residues. Germline values: CDR1 SGHTA, CDR2 FQGTGA. The CDR3 is CASSLEQGENTEAFF. In DNA form, the CDR3 reads TGTGCCAGCAGCCTCGAGCAAGGGGAAAACACTGAAGCTTTCTTT.

J is TRBJ2-3 and V is TRBV7-9; TRBD2 aligns across 13 bases. V dropped 5 bases and J dropped 1; count of bases not matched to a gene: 6. Germline V CDR1 and CDR2: SEHNR, FQNEAQ (reference sequence). The CDR3 spans 17 residues. The CDR3 sequence: CASSRTSGSIRTDTQYF. CDR3 DNA sequence: TGTGCCAGCAGCCGGACTAGCGGGAGCATCCGCACAGATACGCAGTATTTT.

The rearrangement uses TRBV11-3 and TRBJ2-3, with a weak D call TRBD1 (6 bases). Trimming took 6 bases from V and 6 from J, leaving 10 bases between them. The CDR3 runs to 12 residues. Germline V gives CDR1 SGHNT, CDR2 YENEEA. The CDR3 sequence: CASSFDRDTQYF. DNA of the CDR3: TGTGCCAGCAGTTTCGACAGGGATACGCAGTATTTT.

This clone was counted a few times. Other DNA sequences in this sample translate to the same CDR3. The CDR3 reads CASSLRTGYGNQPQHF. The CDR3 nucleotides read TGTGCCAGCAGTTTAAGGACAGGGTACGGCAATCAGCCCCAGCATTTT. The chain uses TRBV28 and TRBJ1-5, with 8 bases aligning to TRBD1. The J segment lost 2 bases and the V segment lost 2 bases, leaving 5 bases of the junction unmatched. There are 16 residues in the CDR3. In germline, CDR1 is MDHEN, CDR2 SYDVKM.

This clone was detected only a few times. The chain carries TRBV6-8 and TRBJ1-1; D uncertain. The CDR3 loop spans 12 amino acids. Germline V gene sequence: CDR1 MNHGY, CDR2 SAAAGT. The V end was cut by 5 bases, the J end by 1 base, with 5 bases between. CDR3: CASSGRNTEAFF. The DNA for the CDR3 is TGTGCCAGCAGTGGGAGGAACACTGAAGCTTTCTTT.

V and J are TRBV6-6 and TRBJ1-6, with 8 bases fitting TRBD1. V dropped 7 bases and J dropped 19; count of bases not matched to a gene: 9. The length of the CDR3 is 11 residues. Germline V CDR1 and CDR2: MNHNY, SVGAGI (reference sequence). Here the CDR3 DNA reads TGTGCCAGCACTCAATCAGGGGGCCTTCACTTT. Protein product: CASTQSGGLHF.

The rearrangement links TRBV4-2 to TRBJ1-5, with 8 positions matching TRBD1. V shed 0 bases, J shed 2 bases, and the junction held 3 bases outside the gene matches. This CDR3 contains 16 residues. Germline V gene sequence: CDR1 LGHNA, CDR2 YNFKEQ. The CDR3 DNA sequence: TGTGCCAGCAGCCAAGAAGGGGGACAGGGCAATCAGCCCCAGCATTTT. Protein: CASSQEGGQGNQPQHF.

The CDR3 sequence is CASSTGQGANTEAFF. The CDR3 nucleotides read TGTGCCAGCAGTACTGGACAGGGGGCGAACACTGAAGCTTTCTTT. The chain has TRBV6-6 and TRBJ1-1; TRBD1 aligns across 11 bases. Germline V gene sequence: CDR1 MNHNY, CDR2 SVGAGI (reference sequence). V dropped 5 bases and J dropped 1; count of bases not matched to a gene: 3. There are 15 residues in the CDR3.

To note about this clone: Other DNA sequences of this sample code for an identical CDR3. The rearrangement joins TRBV6-2 or TRBV6-3 to TRBJ2-1, with D maybe TRBD1 (6 bases). Trimming pared 4 bases from V and 7 bases from J, leaving 11 bases between. CDR1 MNHEY and CDR2 SVGEGT come from the germline V gene. The CDR3 is 13 residues long. The CDR3 nucleotides are TGTGCCAGCAGTTCCGGGACATATAATGAGCAGTTCTTC. This codes for CASSSGTYNEQFF.

This rearrangement joins TRBV5-1 to TRBJ2-7; 7 bases line up with TRBD1. Trimming took 4 bases from V and 2 from J; bases not matched to a gene: 3. The germline gives CDR1 SGHRS, CDR2 YFSETQ. This CDR3 has 13 residues. The CDR3 DNA reads TGCGCCAGCAGCACGGGACAGCCCTACGAGCAGTACTTC. Residues: CASSTGQPYEQYF.

Remarks on this clone: The junction departs from germline at one end; a sequencing error may be responsible. The chain has TRBV9 and TRBJ1-2, with a possible D match to TRBD1 (6 bases). CDR3 size: 14 residues. From germline, CDR1 is SGDLS and CDR2 YYNGEE. The CDR3 DNA is TGTGCCAGCAGCTCCTCTAGTCGGACTCCCCCAGGGGACTTC. It translates to CASSSSSRTPPGDF.

This CDR3 reads CASSLPSSGRSYEQFF. As DNA, the CDR3 is TGTGCCAGCAGCTTACCCTCTAGCGGGAGATCCTATGAGCAGTTCTTC. The V call is TRBV5-6, the J call TRBJ2-1; 10 nucleotides line up with TRBD2. Germline lookup yields CDR1 SGHDT and CDR2 YYEEEE. V lost 2 bases to trimming and J lost 8 bases; unmatched junction nucleotides: 10. The CDR3 sequence is 16 residues long. The complete variable domain, with remaining parts taken from reference TRBV5-6 and TRBJ2-1, reads DAGVTQSPTHLIKTRGQQVTLRCSPKSGHDTVSWYQQALGQGPQFIFQYYEEEERQRGNFPDRFSGHQFPNYSSELNVNALLLGDSALYLCASSLPSSGRSYEQFFGPGTRLTVL.

This clone showed up many times. This chain links TRBV10-1 with TRBJ1-1; D is unclear. The ends were cut back, 2 bases at V and 4 bases at J, with 8 bases in the middle. The CDR3 runs 13 residues. Germline V CDR1 and CDR2: WNHNN, SYGVQD (reference sequence). CDR3 DNA: TGCGCCAGCAGTGAGACCCAGTTCACTGAAGCTTTCTTT. It encodes CASSETQFTEAFF.

The rearrangement uses TRBV12-5 and TRBJ2-7; 7 nucleotides align to TRBD1. CDR3 length: 14 amino acids. In germline, CDR1 is LGHNT, CDR2 FRNRAP. The V segment lost 1 base and the J segment 5 bases; nucleotides outside the gene matches: 5. CDR3 DNA: TGTGCTAGTGGTTTGGGAGGGGGCCTCCACGAGCAGTACTTC. It specifies CASGLGGGLHEQYF.

The gene calls are TRBV5-4 and TRBJ1-3; 7 nucleotides line up with TRBD1. The V segment lost 3 bases and the J segment 0 bases; nucleotides outside the gene matches: 6. This CDR3 is 16 amino acids long. Per germline, CDR1 SGHNT and CDR2 YYREEE (reference sequence). This chain's CDR3 is CASSWGQITSGNTIYF. The CDR3 region has the DNA TGTGCCAGCAGCTGGGGACAGATTACCTCTGGAAACACCATATATTTT.